The sequence of this TCR beta chain was determined in a study of blood T cell repertoires in COVID-19. Study-level information: From the United States, Italy and Spain came samples of acute and convalescent COVID-19. Nucleic acid was either cDNA or gDNA, and it came from T cells, B-cell-depleted T cells, or PBMCs.

The CDR3 is 13 residues long. Germline loops: CDR1 SEHNR, CDR2 FQNEAQ (reference sequence). The ends were cut back, 1 base at V and 3 bases at J, with 6 bases in the middle. Original processing methods: Counts of nucleated cells, estimated from reference gene primer amplification, were obtained. The table came from immunoSEQ multiplex PCR; TCRdb's copy has only in-frame clones and leaves some out. That table gives V, J and clone size, and the DNA gave D and trimming. The sample lists under 150,000 clones, approximately 84% occurring once. Input material: peripheral blood. This rearrangement joins TRBV7-9 to TRBJ1-1; possible D gene TRBD1, 5 bases. This receptor was identified in a woman in her sixties or seventies with acute or convalescent COVID-19. CDR3 bases: TGTGCCAGCAGCTTAGTAGGGGACACTGAAGCTTTCTTT. Amino acids: CASSLVGDTEAFF.